Listed here are 5 T cell receptor beta chains from one sample, sequenced in a study of cytomegalovirus exposure and HLA in healthy donors. Primers for the PCR totalled 60 Vbeta and 13 Jbeta. The assay was immunoSEQ multiplex PCR, and TCRdb's table has in-frame clones only and misses some. The sample includes some 120,000 clones, approximately 80% seen only once; the top ten take approximately 3.9%. Sequences were obtained from PBMCs. Receptors originate from a man in his forties or fifties in good health and CMV-seronegative.

DNA of the CDR3: TGTGCCAGCAGCGGAACTAGCGGGGGAAAGGCCGGGGAGCTGTTTTTT. This sequence encodes CASSGTSGGKAGELFF. This sequence joins TRBV5-4 and TRBJ2-2; TRBD2 aligns across 11 bases. The CDR3 has 16 amino acids. The germline V gene encodes CDR1 SGHNT and CDR2 YYREEE (reference sequence). Trimming cost V 4 bases and J 6 bases; bases outside gene matches: 8.

The rearrangement joins TRBV6-1 to TRBJ1-2; 9 bases are a match to TRBD1. Germline lookup yields CDR1 MNHNS and CDR2 SASEGT. The CDR3 is made up of 14 amino acids. V lost 10 bases and J lost 4; bases outside the gene matches: 10. The chain's CDR3 is CATWPRDRAYGYTF. The CDR3 nucleotides read TGTGCCACTTGGCCGCGGGACAGGGCCTATGGCTACACCTTC.

This chain connects TRBV7-3 to TRBJ1-1, with a possible D match to TRBD1 (5 bases). The CDR3 is 15 amino acids. V gave up 1 base and J gave up 3 bases, with 12 bases separating them. Germline V CDR1 and CDR2: SGHTA, FQGTGA. The CDR3, as DNA: TGTGCCAGCAGCTTAAAAGGAGTCAGGGACACTGAAGCTTTCTTT. Translating gives CASSLKGVRDTEAFF.

The chain uses TRBV18 and TRBJ1-5, with D perhaps TRBD1 (6 bases). The CDR3 loop spans 17 amino acids. V lost 3 bases and J 4 bases, leaving 19 bases between the germline ends. Germline CDR1 reads KGHSH; CDR2 reads LQKENI. CDR3 sequence: CASSPSFAQGWNQPQHF. The CDR3 coding sequence is TGTGCCAGCTCACCGTCATTCGCACAGGGATGGAATCAGCCCCAGCATTTT.

The J gene is TRBJ1-4, the V gene TRBV4-3; D is uncertain. Germline CDR1 LGHNA, CDR2 YSLEER. The CDR3 runs to 16 residues. V was pared by 4 bases and J by 5 bases, with 17 bases between. The CDR3 sequence is CASSPSYVEQNEKLFF. CDR3 in DNA: TGCGCCAGCAGCCCCTCCTATGTGGAACAGAATGAAAAACTGTTTTTT.